This note documents a single TCR beta chain sequence. What it binds is not known. The source of the sample is a study of cytomegalovirus exposure and HLA in healthy donors. Findings of the study overall: Later analysis associated a missense DCLRE1C variant with TCR beta V- and J-gene trimming.

The primer mix had 60 Vbeta and 13 Jbeta primers. Sequenced by immunoSEQ multiplex PCR; TCRdb stores in-frame clones only, minus some. The sample data list just over 200,000 clones. The germline V gene has CDR1 SEHNR and CDR2 FQNEAQ (reference sequence). V was clipped by 4 bases and J by 3 bases; unmatched bases: 6. This CDR3 has 15 amino acids. Sequenced input: PBMCs. This clonotype originated in a girl aged 2-10 years in good health and CMV-seropositive. This chain connects TRBV7-9 to TRBJ2-7, with 10 positions matching TRBD1. The CDR3, as DNA: TGTGCCAGCAGCTCCCGGACAGGGGGGCTCTACGAGCAGTACTTC. It translates to CASSSRTGGLYEQYF.